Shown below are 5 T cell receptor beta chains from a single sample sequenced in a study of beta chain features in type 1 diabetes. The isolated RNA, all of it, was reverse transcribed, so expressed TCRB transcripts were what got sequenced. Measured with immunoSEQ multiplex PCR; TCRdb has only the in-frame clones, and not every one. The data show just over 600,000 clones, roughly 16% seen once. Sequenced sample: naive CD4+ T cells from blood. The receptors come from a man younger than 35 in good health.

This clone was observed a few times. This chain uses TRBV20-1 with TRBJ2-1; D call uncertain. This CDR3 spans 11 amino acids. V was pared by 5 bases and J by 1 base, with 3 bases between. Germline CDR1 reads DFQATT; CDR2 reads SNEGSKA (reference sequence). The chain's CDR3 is CSAGSYNEQFF. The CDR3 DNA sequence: TGCAGTGCTGGATCCTACAATGAGCAGTTCTTC.

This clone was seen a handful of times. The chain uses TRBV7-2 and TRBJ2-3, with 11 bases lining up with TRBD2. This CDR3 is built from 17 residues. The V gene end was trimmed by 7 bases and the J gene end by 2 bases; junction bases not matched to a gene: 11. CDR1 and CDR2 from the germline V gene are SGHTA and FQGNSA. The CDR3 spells CASKLAPSGGITDTQYF. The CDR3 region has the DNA TGTGCCAGCAAACTAGCCCCTAGCGGGGGGATCACAGATACGCAGTATTTT.

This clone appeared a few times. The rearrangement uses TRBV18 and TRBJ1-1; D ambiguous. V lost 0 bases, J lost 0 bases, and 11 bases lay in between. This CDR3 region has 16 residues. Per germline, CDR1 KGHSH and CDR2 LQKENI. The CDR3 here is CASSPPGVRLNTEAFF. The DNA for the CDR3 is TGTGCCAGCTCACCACCGGGTGTCAGACTGAACACTGAAGCTTTCTTT. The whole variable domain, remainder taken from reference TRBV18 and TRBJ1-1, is NAGVMQNPRHLVRRRGQEARLRCSPMKGHSHVYWYRQLPEEGLKFMVYLQKENIIDESGMPKERFSAEFPKEGPSILRIQQVVRGDSAAYFCASSPPGVRLNTEAFFGQGTRLTVV.

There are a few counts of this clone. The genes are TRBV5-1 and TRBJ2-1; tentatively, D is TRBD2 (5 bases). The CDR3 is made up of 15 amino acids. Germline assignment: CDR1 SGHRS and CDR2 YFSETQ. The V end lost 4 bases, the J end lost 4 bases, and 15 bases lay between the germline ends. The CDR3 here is CASSPAGMNYNEQFF. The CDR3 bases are TGCGCCAGCAGCCCCGCCGGGATGAATTACAATGAGCAGTTCTTC.

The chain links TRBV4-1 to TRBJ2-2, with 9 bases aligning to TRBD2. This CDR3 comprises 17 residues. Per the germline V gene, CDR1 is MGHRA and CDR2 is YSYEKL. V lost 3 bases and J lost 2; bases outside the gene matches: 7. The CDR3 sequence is CASSHPLAGINTGELFF. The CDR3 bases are TGCGCCAGCAGCCACCCCCTAGCGGGAATAAACACCGGGGAGCTGTTTTTT.